The 14 T cell receptor beta chains below all came from one sample that was sequenced in a study of immune cell composition in non-small cell lung cancer. The method was immunoSEQ multiplex PCR; TCRdb's version includes in-frame clones alone and lacks a portion of them. Of about 2,200 clones listed, around 63% are singletons. The normal lung sample lay at least 3 cm, and maximally far, from the tumour. Source material: non-adjacent lung tissue. Receptor source: a human donor with non-small cell lung cancer.

This clone qualifies as large. The V and J genes are TRBV14 and TRBJ1-6; 7 positions match TRBD1. With 7 bases clipped from V and 6 bases from J, the junction kept 3 bases outside the gene matches. CDR3 size: 13 residues. Germline CDR1 SGHDN, CDR2 FVKESK. The CDR3 sequence is CASNPGGNSPLHF. In nucleotides, the CDR3 is TGTGCCAGCAACCCAGGGGGTAATTCACCCCTCCACTTT.

The chain recombines TRBV9 with TRBJ2-5, with D possibly being TRBD1 (6 bases). V was shortened by 4 bases and J by 5 bases, with 15 bases between the two germline ends. The V gene's germline CDR1 is SGDLS and CDR2 YYNGEE. This CDR3 has 14 amino acids. The CDR3 nucleotides read TGTGCCAGCAGCCCCCAGGGGCGCCGGGAGACCCAGTACTTC. This translates into CASSPQGRRETQYF. Combining the CDR3 with reference TRBV9 and TRBJ2-5 gives the whole variable domain DSGVTQTPKHLITATGQRVTLRCSPRSGDLSVYWYQQSLDQGLQFLIQYYNGEERAKGNILERFSAQQFPDLHSELNLSSLELGDSALYFCASSPQGRRETQYFGPGTRLLVL.

This clone has just a few counts. The chain is built from TRBV19 and TRBJ1-2, with TRBD1 as a possible D gene (6 bases). The CDR3 is 14 residues long. The germline V gene has CDR1 LNHDA and CDR2 SQIVND (reference sequence). Trimming took off 7 bases at V and 7 bases at J, with 19 bases between the two ends. In nucleotides, the CDR3 is TGTGCCAGTACCATCGTCCGCCAGGGGAGTGGCTACACCTTC. Translated, it gives CASTIVRQGSGYTF.

This clone was counted only a few times. The rearrangement joins TRBV11-3 to TRBJ2-5, with D maybe TRBD1 (5 bases). This CDR3 is built from 16 residues. Looked up from germline, CDR1 is SGHNT and CDR2 is YENEEA. The V and J ends lost 1 base and 4 bases respectively, with 16 bases between them. The CDR3: CASSLGYRQGGETQYF. In nucleotides, the CDR3 is TGTGCCAGCAGCTTAGGATATCGTCAGGGTGGAGAGACCCAGTACTTC.

This clone ranks as medium-sized. The chain employs TRBV18 and TRBJ1-2; 7 bases agree with TRBD1. CDR3 length equals 15 residues. V shed 3 bases and J 6 bases; nucleotides not matched to a gene: 10. From germline, CDR1 is KGHSH and CDR2 LQKENI. The CDR3 here is CASSPTFQGENGYTF. The CDR3 DNA is TGTGCCAGCTCACCTACCTTTCAGGGGGAAAATGGCTACACCTTC.

The V call is TRBV2, the J call TRBJ1-2; perhaps TRBD1 as D (5 bases). The germline CDR1 and CDR2 sequences are SNHLY and FYNNEI. Deletions cut 5 bases from V and 0 bases from J, with 16 bases between. The CDR3 runs to 16 residues. CDR3 bases: TGTGCCAGCAGTCCTAGAGGACAACAGACTAACTATGGCTACACCTTC. Amino acid sequence: CASSPRGQQTNYGYTF.

The chain combines TRBV7-9 with TRBJ1-5; 9 nucleotides match TRBD1. The length of the CDR3 is 15 residues. With V trimmed by 0 bases and J by 5 bases, 2 bases remained unmatched. CDR1 and CDR2 (germline): SEHNR, FQNEAQ (reference sequence). Here the CDR3 DNA reads TGTGCCAGCAGCTTAGCGGGACAGGGTGATCAGCCCCAGCATTTT. Translated: CASSLAGQGDQPQHF.

CDR3 DNA: TGCGCCAGCAGCCAAGATGGCGCAGGCTCTAACTATGGCTACACCTTC. Its translation: CASSQDGAGSNYGYTF. The V and J genes are TRBV4-3 and TRBJ1-2; D call uncertain. Germline CDR1 and CDR2: LGHNA and YSLEER. This CDR3 region has 16 residues. V lost 0 bases and J 0 bases, leaving 11 bases between the germline ends.

The chain uses TRBV18 and TRBJ2-2; D gene unclear. The germline gives CDR1 KGHSH, CDR2 LQKENI. The CDR3 totals 14 residues. Trimming stripped 3 bases from V and 0 bases from J, with 5 bases between. CDR3 DNA sequence: TGTGCCAGCTCACCCCCTACGAACACCGGGGAGCTGTTTTTT. Amino acid sequence: CASSPPTNTGELFF.

J is TRBJ1-1 and V is TRBV21-1; the table's D call, TRBD1, was not checked against the DNA. TRBV21-1 constitutes a pseudogene. The CDR3 contains 20 residues. The CDR3 DNA follows: TGTGCCAGCAGCAGAGGAATTCGAGGGGGGACAGGTCACACTCACACTGAAGCTTTCTTT. This translates into CASSRGIRGGTGHTHTEAFF.

The V and J genes are TRBV4-1 and TRBJ2-3, with D maybe TRBD2 (6 bases). The V end lost 5 bases, the J end lost 0 bases, and 12 bases lay between the germline ends. The length of the CDR3 is 15 residues. Germline CDR1 and CDR2: MGHRA and YSYEKL. CDR3 loop: CASSWTTASTDTQYF. In DNA, the CDR3 is TGCGCCAGCAGCTGGACTACCGCTAGCACAGATACGCAGTATTTT.

In this sample, this clone turned up a few times. V and J are TRBV6-1 and TRBJ1-3, with 7 positions matching TRBD1. This CDR3 contains 15 residues. CDR1 MNHNS and CDR2 SASEGT come from the germline V gene. V shed 7 bases and J 0 bases; nucleotides not matched to a gene: 6. The CDR3 bases are TGTGCCAGCAATACAGCAGGGGGCTCTGGAAACACCATATATTTT. Translation: CASNTAGGSGNTIYF.

The CDR3 bases are TGTGCCAGCAGTTACCCCCGACTAGGTAGCACAGATACGCAGTATTTT. Translation gives CASSYPRLGSTDTQYF. The rearrangement uses TRBV6-6 and TRBJ2-3, with a weak D call TRBD2 (6 bases). The germline V and J ends were trimmed by 2 bases and 0 bases, with 12 bases remaining between them. CDR3 length equals 16 residues. Looked up from germline, CDR1 is MNHNY and CDR2 is SVGAGI (reference sequence).

This clone was counted between two and nine times. The CDR3 is CSVATGVYGYTF. DNA of the CDR3: TGCAGCGTGGCGACAGGGGTTTATGGCTACACCTTC. V gene TRBV29-1 combines with J gene TRBJ1-2; 8 bases match TRBD1. Germline assignment: CDR1 SQVTM and CDR2 ANQGSEA. The CDR3 runs 12 residues. After removal of 6 bases from V and 5 bases from J, the junction contained 5 bases not matched to a gene.